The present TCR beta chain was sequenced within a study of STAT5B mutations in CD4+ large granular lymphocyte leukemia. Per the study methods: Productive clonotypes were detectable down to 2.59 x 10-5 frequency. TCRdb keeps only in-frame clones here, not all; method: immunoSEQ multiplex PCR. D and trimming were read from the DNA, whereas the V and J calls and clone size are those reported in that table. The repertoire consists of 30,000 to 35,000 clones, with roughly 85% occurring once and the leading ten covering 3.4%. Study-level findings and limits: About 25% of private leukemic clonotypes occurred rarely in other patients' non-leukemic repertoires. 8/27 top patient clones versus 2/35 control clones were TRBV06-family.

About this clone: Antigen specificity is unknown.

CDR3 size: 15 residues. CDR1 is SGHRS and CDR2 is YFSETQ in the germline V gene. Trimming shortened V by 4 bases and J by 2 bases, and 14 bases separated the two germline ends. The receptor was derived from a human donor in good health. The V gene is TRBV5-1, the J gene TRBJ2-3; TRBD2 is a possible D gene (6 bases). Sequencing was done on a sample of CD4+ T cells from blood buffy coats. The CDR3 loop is CASSRGTSYTDTQYF. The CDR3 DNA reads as TGCGCCAGCAGCCGCGGGACCTCTTACACAGATACGCAGTATTTT.